The 5 T cell receptor beta chains below were found in one sample sequenced in a study of a mutant IDH1 vaccine in newly diagnosed glioma. The assay was immunoSEQ multiplex PCR, and TCRdb's table has in-frame clones only and misses some. The table lists around 92,000 clones, 85% to 90% of them singletons, with approximately 0.6% in the top ten. Time point: baseline, week 1 (first vaccination visit). As to treatment: pre-vaccination baseline after standard-of-care therapy. The input for sequencing was PBMCs, taken from a glioma patient treated with radiotherapy, temozolomide or both. All receptors come from a woman between 45 and 65 years old with glioma.

This sequence joins TRBV6-5 and TRBJ2-3; 10 bases agree with TRBD2. This CDR3 contains 15 residues. Losses at the gene ends were 6 bases for V and 1 base for J; bases not matched to a gene: 4. Germline-derived CDR1 and CDR2 are MNHEY and SVGAGI. The CDR3 reads CASRDLAGGTDTQYF. CDR3 nucleotide sequence: TGTGCCAGCAGGGATCTAGCGGGAGGCACAGATACGCAGTATTTT.

This chain uses TRBV27 with TRBJ1-4; D is ambiguous. Trimming removed 3 bases at V and 7 bases at J, with 9 bases between. Germline assignment: CDR1 MNHEY and CDR2 SMNVEV (reference sequence). This CDR3 has 13 amino acids. CDR3 nucleotides: TGTGCCAGCAGTTTCGAGGAGGGTGAAAAACTGTTTTTT. Amino acids: CASSFEEGEKLFF.

The chain employs TRBV27 and TRBJ2-7; 8 nucleotides match TRBD1. The germline V gene has CDR1 MNHEY and CDR2 SMNVEV (reference sequence). This CDR3 is built from 16 residues. V lost 6 bases, J lost 4 bases, and 14 bases stayed unmatched. CDR3 protein: CASRSFTGTGPYEQYF. The CDR3 DNA sequence: TGTGCCAGCAGATCGTTTACCGGGACAGGCCCGTACGAGCAGTACTTC.

This rearrangement joins TRBV5-1 to TRBJ1-1; maybe TRBD1 (5 bases). V shed 3 bases and J shed 7 bases, with 13 bases lying between them. CDR1 is SGHRS and CDR2 is YFSETQ in the germline V gene. CDR3 length: 13 amino acids. The chain's CDR3 is CASSSPRDGEAFF. The CDR3 DNA sequence: TGCGCCAGCAGCTCCCCCCGGGACGGTGAAGCTTTCTTT.

V gene TRBV6-5 combines with J gene TRBJ1-3; 9 positions match TRBD1. Trimming took 6 bases from V and 2 from J; bases not matched to a gene: 2. The CDR3 extends over 14 amino acids. Germline loops: CDR1 MNHEY, CDR2 SVGAGI. The CDR3 loop is CASSRTGAGNTIYF. In DNA form, the CDR3 reads TGTGCCAGCAGCCGGACAGGGGCTGGAAACACCATATATTTT.